The clone carrying this T cell receptor (beta chain) has ten or more counts. TCRdb analysed the 5' RACE reads with MiXCR anew, one entry per CDR3 protein. The repertoire includes about 52,000 distinct CDR3 sequences, 8% to 13% of them detected once, and roughly an eighth sits in the top ten. This CDR3 has 14 amino acids. Germline CDR1 and CDR2: LNHDA and SQIVND (reference sequence). Trimming took off 9 bases at V and 0 bases at J, with 12 bases between the two ends. This specimen belongs to a study of early T cells in non-severe SARS-CoV-2 infection. The sequencing input was whole blood. The chain is built from TRBV19 and TRBJ1-3; D remains unclear. The TCR comes from an adult who was a healthcare worker with PCR-confirmed SARS-CoV-2 infection or an uninfected control (not recorded which). The CDR3 nucleotides are TGTGCCAGCCATCCAGTGTACTCTGGAAACACCATATATTTT. Its translation: CASHPVYSGNTIYF.